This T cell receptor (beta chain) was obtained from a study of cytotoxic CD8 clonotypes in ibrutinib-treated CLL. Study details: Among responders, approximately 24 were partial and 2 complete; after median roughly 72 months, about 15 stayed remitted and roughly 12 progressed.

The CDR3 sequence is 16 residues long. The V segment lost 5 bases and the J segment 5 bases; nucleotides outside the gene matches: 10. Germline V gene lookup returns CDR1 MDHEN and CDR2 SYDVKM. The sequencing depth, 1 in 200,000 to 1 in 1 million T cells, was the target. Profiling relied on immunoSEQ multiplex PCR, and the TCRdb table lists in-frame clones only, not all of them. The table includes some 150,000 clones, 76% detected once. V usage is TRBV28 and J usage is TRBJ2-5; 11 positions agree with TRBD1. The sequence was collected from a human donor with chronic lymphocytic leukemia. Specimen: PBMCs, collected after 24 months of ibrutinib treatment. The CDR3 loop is CASSPDRGPGGETQYF. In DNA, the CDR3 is TGTGCCAGCAGTCCGGACAGGGGGCCCGGCGGGGAGACCCAGTACTTC.